The following is a TCR beta chain sequence with its context. Its antigen is unknown. This entry is derived from a study of breast tumors, draining lymph nodes, adjacent tissues. Study-wide findings and caveats: Data fit most tumor T cells coming from lymph node, expanding in tumor. Compared with lymph nodes, tumors were less diverse; compared with nontumor tissue, more. Luminal-like breast cancer showed significantly greater tumor-nontumor repertoire similarity than basal-like breast cancer did.

Each CDR3 protein is one row after TCRdb ran MiXCR on the multiplex PCR reads. In the table there are fewer than 200,000 distinct CDR3 sequences, 30% to 35% of which are singletons. V lost 2 bases, J lost 4 bases, and 12 bases stayed unmatched. Germline assignment: CDR1 WNHNN and CDR2 SYGVQD (reference sequence). This CDR3 has 18 amino acids. Axillary draining lymph nodes of breast cancer patients supplied the node samples. This chain connects TRBV10-1 to TRBJ1-3, with 9 positions matching TRBD1. This TCR was sampled from a female donor with breast cancer. Some clones in this sample may be carry-over from other donors' samples. Sequencing input: axillary lymph node tissue. CDR3 protein: CASSEVGQGQCVGNTIYF. Written as DNA, the CDR3 is TGCGCCAGCAGTGAGGTTGGACAGGGGCAATGTGTGGGAAACACCATATATTTT.